This entry concerns a single T cell receptor beta chain. Its ends do not fully match the called genes, so a read error is possible. Participants were placed into cohorts based on the clinical history they reported. Germline loops: CDR1 KGHSH, CDR2 LQKENI. The CDR3 contains 14 residues. This sample is part of a study of blood T cell repertoires in COVID-19. Study overall: From the United States, Italy and Spain came samples of acute and convalescent COVID-19. Sources were T cells, B-cell-depleted T cells, or PBMCs; the material itself was cDNA or gDNA.

TCRdb's table, derived via immunoSEQ multiplex PCR, lists solely in-frame clones and lacks some. The data show about 210,000 clones, around 89% seen once. This sequence joins TRBV18 and TRBJ1-3; D is ambiguous. The clonotype originates from a woman aged 40 to 49 with acute COVID-19. The specimen sequenced was PBMCs or T cells enriched from blood (not recorded which). CDR3 DNA sequence: TGTGCCAGCTCACCCCCCATCCCCGAAGCGCCCAGAAATTTT. It is translated as CASSPPIPEAPRNF.